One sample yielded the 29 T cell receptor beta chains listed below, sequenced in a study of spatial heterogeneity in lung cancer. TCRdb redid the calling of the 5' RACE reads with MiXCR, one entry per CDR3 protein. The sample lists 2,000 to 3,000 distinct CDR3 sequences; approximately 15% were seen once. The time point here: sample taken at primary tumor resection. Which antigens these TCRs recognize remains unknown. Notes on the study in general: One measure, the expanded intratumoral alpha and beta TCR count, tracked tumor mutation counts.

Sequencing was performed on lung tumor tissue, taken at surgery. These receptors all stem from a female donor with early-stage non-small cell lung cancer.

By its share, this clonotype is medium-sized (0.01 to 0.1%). CDR3 sequence: CSTPYNYGYTF. As DNA, the CDR3 is TGCAGCACACCCTACAACTATGGCTACACCTTC. This chain connects TRBV20-1 to TRBJ1-2, with unresolved D. Per the germline V gene, CDR1 is DFQATT and CDR2 is SNEGSKA (reference sequence). The CDR3 runs to 11 residues.

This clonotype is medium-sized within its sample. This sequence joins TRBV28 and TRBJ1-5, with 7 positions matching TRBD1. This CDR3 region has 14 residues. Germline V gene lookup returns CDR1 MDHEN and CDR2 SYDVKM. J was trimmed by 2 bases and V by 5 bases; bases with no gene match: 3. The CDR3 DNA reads TGTGCCAGCAGTCCCGACAGGGGCAATCAGCCCCAGCATTTT. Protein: CASSPDRGNQPQHF. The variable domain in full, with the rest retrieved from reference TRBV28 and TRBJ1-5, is DVKVTQSSRYLVKRTGEKVFLECVQDMDHENMFWYRQDPGLGLRLIYFSYDVKMKEKGDIPEGYSVSREKKERFSLILESASTNQTSMYLCASSPDRGNQPQHFGDGTRLSIL.

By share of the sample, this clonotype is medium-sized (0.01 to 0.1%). The CDR3 here is CASSLEMGGRGNNQPQHF. The DNA of the CDR3 is TGTGCCAGCAGCTTGGAGATGGGGGGACGGGGGAACAATCAGCCCCAGCATTTT. The genes are TRBV5-5 and TRBJ1-5, with D perhaps TRBD1 (5 bases). CDR1 and CDR2 from the germline V gene are SGHKS and YYEKEE (reference sequence). Trimming stripped 0 bases from V and 3 bases from J, with 19 bases between. The CDR3 has 18 amino acids.

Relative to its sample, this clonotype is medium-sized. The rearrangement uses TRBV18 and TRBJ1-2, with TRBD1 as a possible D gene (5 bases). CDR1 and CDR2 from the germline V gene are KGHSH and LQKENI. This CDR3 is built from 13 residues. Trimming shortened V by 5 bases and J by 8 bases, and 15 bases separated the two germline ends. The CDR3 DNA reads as TGTGCCAGCTCAGGGCTGGGGGTTCACGGCTACACCTTC. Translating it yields CASSGLGVHGYTF.

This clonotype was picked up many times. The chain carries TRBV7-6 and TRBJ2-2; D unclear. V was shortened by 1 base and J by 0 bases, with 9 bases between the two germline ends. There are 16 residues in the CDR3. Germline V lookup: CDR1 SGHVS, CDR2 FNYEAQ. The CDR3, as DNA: TGTGCCAGCAGCTTAGGAGGAACCACGAACACCGGGGAGCTGTTTTTT. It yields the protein CASSLGGTTNTGELFF.

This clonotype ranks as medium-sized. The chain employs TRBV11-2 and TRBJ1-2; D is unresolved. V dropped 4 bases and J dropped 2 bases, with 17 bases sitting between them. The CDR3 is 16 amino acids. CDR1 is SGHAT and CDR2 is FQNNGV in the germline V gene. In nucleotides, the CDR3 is TGTGCCAGCAGCTCCCGAGGGCAGGACTTAAACTATGGCTACACCTTC. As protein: CASSSRGQDLNYGYTF.

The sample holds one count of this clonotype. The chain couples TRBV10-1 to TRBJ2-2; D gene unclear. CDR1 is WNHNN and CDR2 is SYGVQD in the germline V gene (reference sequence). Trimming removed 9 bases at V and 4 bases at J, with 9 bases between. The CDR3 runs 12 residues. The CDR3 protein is CASSVGTGELFF. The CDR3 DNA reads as TGCGCCAGTTCTGTCGGCACCGGGGAGCTGTTTTTT.

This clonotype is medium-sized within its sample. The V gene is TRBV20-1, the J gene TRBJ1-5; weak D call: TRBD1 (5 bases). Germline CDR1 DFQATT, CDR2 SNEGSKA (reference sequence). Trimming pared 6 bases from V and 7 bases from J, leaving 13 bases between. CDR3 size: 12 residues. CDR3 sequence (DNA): TGCAGTGCAACCCCAGGGTCCCAGCCCCAGCATTTT. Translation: CSATPGSQPQHF.

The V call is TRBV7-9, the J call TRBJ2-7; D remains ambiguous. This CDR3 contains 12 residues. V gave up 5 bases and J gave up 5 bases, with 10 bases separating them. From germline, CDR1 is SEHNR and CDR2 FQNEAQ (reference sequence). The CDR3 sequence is CASSLDLNEQYF. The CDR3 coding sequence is TGTGCCAGCAGCCTTGACCTGAACGAGCAGTACTTC.

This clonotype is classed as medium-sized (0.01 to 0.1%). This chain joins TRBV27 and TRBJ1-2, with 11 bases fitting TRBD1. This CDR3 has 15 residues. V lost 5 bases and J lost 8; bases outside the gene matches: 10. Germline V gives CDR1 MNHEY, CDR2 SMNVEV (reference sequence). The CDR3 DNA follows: TGTGCCAGCAGTCTCACAGGACAGGGGGCGAAAGGCTACACCTTC. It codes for CASSLTGQGAKGYTF.

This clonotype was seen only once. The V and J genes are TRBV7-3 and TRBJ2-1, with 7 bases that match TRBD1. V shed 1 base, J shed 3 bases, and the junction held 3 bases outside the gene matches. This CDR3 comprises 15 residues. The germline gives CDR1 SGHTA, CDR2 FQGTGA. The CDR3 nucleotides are TGTGCCAGCAGCTTAAGGGACAGTAGCTACAATGAGCAGTTCTTC. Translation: CASSLRDSSYNEQFF.

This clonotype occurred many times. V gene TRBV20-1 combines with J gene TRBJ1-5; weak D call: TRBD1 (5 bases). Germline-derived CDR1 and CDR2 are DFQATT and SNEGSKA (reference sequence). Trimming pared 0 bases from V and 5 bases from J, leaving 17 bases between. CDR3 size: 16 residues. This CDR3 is CSARDVGTPRDQPQHF. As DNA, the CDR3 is TGCAGTGCTAGAGACGTCGGGACGCCCCGGGATCAGCCCCAGCATTTT.

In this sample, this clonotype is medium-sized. The CDR3 DNA reads TGTGCCAGCAGCCAAGAGGGGTACCTTTATCAGCCCCAGCATTTT. The encoded protein is CASSQEGYLYQPQHF. The chain recombines TRBV4-2 with TRBJ1-5, with D hard to call. The germline V and J ends were trimmed by 0 bases and 5 bases, with 11 bases remaining between them. From germline, CDR1 is LGHNA and CDR2 YNFKEQ. The CDR3 is made up of 15 amino acids.

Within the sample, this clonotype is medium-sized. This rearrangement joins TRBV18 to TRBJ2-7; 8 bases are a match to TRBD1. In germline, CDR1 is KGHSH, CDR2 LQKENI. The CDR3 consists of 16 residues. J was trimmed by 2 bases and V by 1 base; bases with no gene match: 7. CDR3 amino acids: CASSPQGTGGAYEQYF. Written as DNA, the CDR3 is TGTGCCAGCTCACCACAGGGGACAGGCGGAGCCTACGAGCAGTACTTC.

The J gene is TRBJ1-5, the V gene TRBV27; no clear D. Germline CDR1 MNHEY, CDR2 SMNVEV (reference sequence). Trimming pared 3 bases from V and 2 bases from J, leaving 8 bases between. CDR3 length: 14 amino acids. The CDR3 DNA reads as TGTGCCAGCAGTTTGTCCGGTCGCAATCAGCCCCAGCATTTT. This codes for CASSLSGRNQPQHF.

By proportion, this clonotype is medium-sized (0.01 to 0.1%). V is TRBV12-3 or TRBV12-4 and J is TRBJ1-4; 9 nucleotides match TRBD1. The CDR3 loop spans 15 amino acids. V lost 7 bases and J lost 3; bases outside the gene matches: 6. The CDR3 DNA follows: TGTGCCAGCACCCCAGGGGACAGGGCTAATGAAAAACTGTTTTTT. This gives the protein CASTPGDRANEKLFF.

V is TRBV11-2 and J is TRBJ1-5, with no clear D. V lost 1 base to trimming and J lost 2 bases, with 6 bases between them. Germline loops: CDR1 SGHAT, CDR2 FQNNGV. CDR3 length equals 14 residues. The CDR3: CASSLGVGNQPQHF. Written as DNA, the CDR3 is TGTGCCAGCAGCTTAGGGGTTGGCAATCAGCCCCAGCATTTT.

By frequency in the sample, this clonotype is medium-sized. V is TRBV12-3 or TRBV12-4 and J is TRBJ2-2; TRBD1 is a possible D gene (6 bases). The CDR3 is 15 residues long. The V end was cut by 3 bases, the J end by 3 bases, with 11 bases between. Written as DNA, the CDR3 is TGTGCCAGCAGTTTGAGTGGGGGCTACACCGGGGAGCTGTTTTTT. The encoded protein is CASSLSGGYTGELFF.

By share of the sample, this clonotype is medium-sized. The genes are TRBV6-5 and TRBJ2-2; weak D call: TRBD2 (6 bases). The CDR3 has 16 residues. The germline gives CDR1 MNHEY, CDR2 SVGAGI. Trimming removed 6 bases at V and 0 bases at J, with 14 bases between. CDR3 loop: CASREGGGPNTGELFF. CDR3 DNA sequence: TGTGCCAGCAGGGAGGGTGGCGGGCCGAACACCGGGGAGCTGTTTTTT.

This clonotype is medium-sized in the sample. The CDR3 nucleotides read TGTGCCAGCAGTCTCCAAATCGAAGCTTTCTTT. It translates to CASSLQIEAFF. The gene calls are TRBV2 and TRBJ1-1, with D unresolved. CDR3 length equals 11 residues. From germline, CDR1 is SNHLY and CDR2 FYNNEI. V lost 5 bases to trimming and J lost 8 bases, with 9 bases between them.

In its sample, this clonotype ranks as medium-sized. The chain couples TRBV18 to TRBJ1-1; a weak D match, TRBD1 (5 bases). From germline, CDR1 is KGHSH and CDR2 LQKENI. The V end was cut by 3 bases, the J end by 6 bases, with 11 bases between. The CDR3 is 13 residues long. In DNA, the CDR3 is TGTGCCAGCTCACCTTTTCTGGGGGCTGAAGCTTTCTTT. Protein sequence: CASSPFLGAEAFF.

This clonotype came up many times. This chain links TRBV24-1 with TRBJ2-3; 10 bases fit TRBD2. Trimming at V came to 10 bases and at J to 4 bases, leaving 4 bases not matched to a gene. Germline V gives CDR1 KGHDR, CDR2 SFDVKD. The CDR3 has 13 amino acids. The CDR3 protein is CATSLAGADTQYF. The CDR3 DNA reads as TGTGCCACTTCTCTAGCGGGGGCAGATACGCAGTATTTT.

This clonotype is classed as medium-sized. Here the CDR3 DNA reads TGTGCCTGGAGTGCCCCGACAGGAGGCCGGCAGTACTTC. Translating gives CAWSAPTGGRQYF. The chain combines TRBV30 with TRBJ2-7; possibly TRBD1 for D (6 bases). V dropped 1 base and J dropped 9 bases, with 16 bases sitting between them. The CDR3 sequence is 13 residues long. From germline, CDR1 is GTSNPN and CDR2 SVGIG (reference sequence).

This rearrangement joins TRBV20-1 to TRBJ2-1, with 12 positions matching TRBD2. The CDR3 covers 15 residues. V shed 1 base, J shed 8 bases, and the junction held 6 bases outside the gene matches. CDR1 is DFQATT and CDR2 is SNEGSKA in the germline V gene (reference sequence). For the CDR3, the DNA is TGCAGTGCTAGAGGGACTAGCGGGACAGGTGATGAGCAGTTCTTC. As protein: CSARGTSGTGDEQFF.

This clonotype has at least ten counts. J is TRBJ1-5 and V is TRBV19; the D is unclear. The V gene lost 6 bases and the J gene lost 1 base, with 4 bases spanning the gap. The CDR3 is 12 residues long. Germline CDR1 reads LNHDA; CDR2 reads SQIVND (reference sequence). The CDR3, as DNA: TGTGCCAGTAGGCAGAGCAATCAGCCCCAGCATTTT. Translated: CASRQSNQPQHF.

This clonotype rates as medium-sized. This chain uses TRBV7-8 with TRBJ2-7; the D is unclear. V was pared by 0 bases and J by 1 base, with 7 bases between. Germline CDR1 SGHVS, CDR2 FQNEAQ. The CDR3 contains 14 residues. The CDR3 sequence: CASSLALESYEQYF. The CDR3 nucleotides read TGTGCCAGCAGCTTAGCGCTTGAGTCCTACGAGCAGTACTTC.

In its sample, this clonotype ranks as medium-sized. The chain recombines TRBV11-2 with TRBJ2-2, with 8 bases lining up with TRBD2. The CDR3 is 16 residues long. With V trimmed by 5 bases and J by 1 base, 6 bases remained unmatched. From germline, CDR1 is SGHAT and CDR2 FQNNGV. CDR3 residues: CASSPSGGVNTGELFF. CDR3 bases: TGTGCCAGCAGCCCATCCGGGGGGGTGAACACCGGGGAGCTGTTTTTT.

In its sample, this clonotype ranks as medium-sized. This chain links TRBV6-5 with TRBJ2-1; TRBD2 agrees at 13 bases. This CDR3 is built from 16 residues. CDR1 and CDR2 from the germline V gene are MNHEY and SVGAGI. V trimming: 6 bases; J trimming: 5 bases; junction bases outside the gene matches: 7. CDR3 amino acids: CASSWTSGGKNNEQFF. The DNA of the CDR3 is TGTGCCAGCAGCTGGACTAGCGGGGGCAAAAACAATGAGCAGTTCTTC.

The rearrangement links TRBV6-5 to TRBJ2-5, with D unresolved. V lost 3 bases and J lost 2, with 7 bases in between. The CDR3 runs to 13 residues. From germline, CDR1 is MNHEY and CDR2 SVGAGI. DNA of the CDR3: TGTGCCAGCAGTTATCTGGGACAAGAGACCCAGTACTTC. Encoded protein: CASSYLGQETQYF.